This is a list of T cell receptor beta chains from one sample in a study of blood T cell repertoires in COVID-19. Data came from immunoSEQ multiplex PCR; TCRdb stores just in-frame clones and leaves some out. Of some 260,000 clones in the sample, roughly 88% were seen once. Sequenced sample: peripheral blood. The receptors stem from a woman between 65 and 79 years old with COVID-19, enrolled during active disease. The CDR3 runs from the conserved cysteine through the conserved F or W. Each record gives: clone size, CDR3 length, D gene, J gene, V gene, CDR3 DNA, CDR3 protein. The D gene is left open where the match is weak. Size tells how often a clone was seen (once, few, many) or the class of an expanded clone, and some rows leave it out.

-	15	TRBD2	TRBJ2-7	TRBV7-9	TGTGCCAGCAGCTCTTGGAAAGCGGGAGTGAACGAGCAGTACTTC	CASSSWKAGVNEQYF
-	14	TRBD1	TRBJ1-2	TRBV28	TGTGCCAGCAGCCGGGGACAGGGGAGGGATGGCTACACCTTC	CASSRGQGRDGYTF
-	15	-	TRBJ2-1	TRBV4-2	TGTGCCAGCAGCCAAGAGCTTGTTAGCTACAATGAGCAGTTCTTC	CASSQELVSYNEQFF
-	14	TRBD1	TRBJ2-2	TRBV7-3	TGTGCCAGCTCCTTAACAGGGGGCACCGGGGAGCTGTTTTTT	CASSLTGGTGELFF
-	10	-	TRBJ2-7	TRBV23-1	TGCGCCAGCAAGCGCTACGAGCAGTACTTC	CASKRYEQYF
-	14	TRBD1	TRBJ1-2	TRBV6-5	TGTGCCAGCAGCCGACAGGGGGCGGGTTATGGCTACACCTTC	CASSRQGAGYGYTF
-	13	-	TRBJ1-1	TRBV5-1	TGCGCCAGCAGCTCGACAGCTAACACTGAAGCTTTCTTT	CASSSTANTEAFF
-	15	-	TRBJ2-2	TRBV3-1/TRBV3-2	TGTGCCAGCAGACTCGGACTTGCGAATACCGGGGAGCTGTTTTTT	CASRLGLANTGELFF
-	13	-	TRBJ2-1	TRBV10-2	TGCGCCAGCGGCATGGCCTCCTACAATGAGCAGTTCTTC	CASGMASYNEQFF
-	15	-	TRBJ2-3	TRBV19	TGTGCCAGTAGTATAGAGGGGGCTAGCACAGATACGCAGTATTTT	CASSIEGASTDTQYF
-	11	-	TRBJ2-7	TRBV12-3/TRBV12-4	TGTGCCAGCAGTTCGCAGTACGAGCAGTACTTC	CASSSQYEQYF
-	15	TRBD1	TRBJ1-1	TRBV11-2	TGTGCCAGCAGCCCCCGGGGGCAGGGGGGTACTGAAGCTTTCTTT	CASSPRGQGGTEAFF
-	16	-	TRBJ1-5	TRBV21-1	TGTGCCAGCAGCTCCCCGGGGACAGGGGGCGTTCAGCCCCAGCATTTT	CASSSPGTGGVQPQHF
once	14	-	TRBJ1-2	TRBV24-1	TGCGCCACCAGTGATTTATCCAGGGCCTATGGCTACACCTTC	CATSDLSRAYGYTF
-	17	-	TRBJ1-1	TRBV9	TGTGCCAGCAGCGTATCGTTGGCAGAATTACCGAACACTGAAGCTTTCTTT	CASSVSLAELPNTEAFF
-	12	TRBD1	TRBJ1-2	TRBV29-1	TGCAGCGCTGGACAGGCCAACTATGGCTACACCTTC	CSAGQANYGYTF
-	16	TRBD2	TRBJ2-1	TRBV5-4	TGTGCCAGCAGCATACGTAGCGGGAGGGTCTACAATGAGCAGTTCTTC	CASSIRSGRVYNEQFF
-	15	-	TRBJ2-1	TRBV21-1	TGTGCCAGCAGGATGGGACAGGCCTCCTACAATGAGCAGTTCTTC	CASRMGQASYNEQFF
once	16	-	TRBJ2-1	TRBV7-9	TGTGCCAGCAGCTTAGAGCGAGGGGGACTACACAATGAGCAGTTCTTC	CASSLERGGLHNEQFF
-	14	-	TRBJ1-5	TRBV21-1	TGTGCCAGCAGCCCCCGACGGAGAGAGGAGCCCCAGCATTTT	CASSPRRREEPQHF
-	16	-	TRBJ2-3	TRBV9	TGTGCCAGCAGCGTAGAGGGACTGGCTAGCACAGATACGCAGTATTTT	CASSVEGLASTDTQYF
-	12	-	TRBJ1-2	TRBV5-5	TGTGCCAGCAGCTTGGCGGGAGATGGCTACACCTTC	CASSLAGDGYTF
-	14	-	TRBJ2-7	TRBV25-1	TGTGCCAGCAGTGAACGGGTCTACTCCTACGAGCAGTACTTC	CASSERVYSYEQYF
-	14	-	TRBJ1-1	TRBV4-1	TGCGCCAGCAGCCAGACGGGACATCTCACTGAAGCTTTCTTT	CASSQTGHLTEAFF
once	15	TRBD1	TRBJ1-4	TRBV9	TGTGCCAGCAGCGTTGGGGACAGGGTTGGGGAAAAACTGTTTTTT	CASSVGDRVGEKLFF
-	14	TRBD1	TRBJ1-2	TRBV19	TGTGCCAGTAGCTCCGGACAGGAGTACTATGGCTACACCTTC	CASSSGQEYYGYTF
-	17	TRBD1	TRBJ1-1	TRBV25-1	TGTGCCAGCAGTGAATTTCAAGGGACAGGGGGGAACACTGAAGCTTTCTTT	CASSEFQGTGGNTEAFF
-	17	-	TRBJ2-7	TRBV5-1	TGCGCCAGCAGGGAAGGACGGGGGACTTTAAGCTCCTACGAGCAGTACTTC	CASREGRGTLSSYEQYF
-	16	TRBD2	TRBJ2-3	TRBV6-2/TRBV6-3	TGTGCCAGCAGTCACCCTAGCGGGAGGGCCTCGGATACGCAGTATTTT	CASSHPSGRASDTQYF
-	15	TRBD1	TRBJ2-7	TRBV3-1/TRBV3-2	TGTGCCAGCAGCCAAGGGACAGGGGGCGTCTACGAGCAGTACTTC	CASSQGTGGVYEQYF
-	14	-	TRBJ2-3	TRBV7-2	TGTGCCAGCAGCTTGTCCAGGAGGGCAGATACGCAGTATTTT	CASSLSRRADTQYF
-	13	-	TRBJ1-1	TRBV7-3	TGTGCCAGCAGCTCCGGACAGAACACTGAAGCTTTCTTT	CASSSGQNTEAFF
-	15	TRBD2	TRBJ2-7	TRBV6-2/TRBV6-3	TGTGCCAGCAGGCCTAGCGGGGGTTTCTCCTACGAGCAGTACTTC	CASRPSGGFSYEQYF
-	16	-	TRBJ2-6	TRBV11-3	TGTGCCAGCAGCTTAGAAACAGGCTCTGGGGCCAACGTCCTGACTTTC	CASSLETGSGANVLTF
once	14	TRBD2	TRBJ2-1	TRBV27	TGTGCCAGCAGTCTCAGCGGGAGTTACAATGAGCAGTTCTTC	CASSLSGSYNEQFF
-	15	-	TRBJ1-2	TRBV19	TGTGCCAGTAGTATAGAGGACCAGGGCGCTTATGGCTACACCTTC	CASSIEDQGAYGYTF
-	12	TRBD1	TRBJ2-7	TRBV14	TGTGCCAGCAGCCGACAGGGGTACGAGCAGTACTTC	CASSRQGYEQYF
-	12	-	TRBJ1-5	TRBV28	TGTGCCAGCAGTTTATTTCGGGAACCCCAGCATTTT	CASSLFREPQHF
-	16	-	TRBJ2-3	TRBV28	TGTGCCAGCAGTCGTGGCGGAGTGATCCGCACAGATACGCAGTATTTT	CASSRGGVIRTDTQYF
-	15	TRBD1	TRBJ2-2	TRBV29-1	TGCAGCGTTCGCGGACAGGGGGTGGTCACCGGGGAGCTGTTTTTT	CSVRGQGVVTGELFF
-	17	TRBD1	TRBJ1-5	TRBV28	TGTGCCAGCAGTAAAGGGACAGGGGGCGGGGGATATCAGCCCCAGCATTTT	CASSKGTGGGGYQPQHF
-	15	TRBD2	TRBJ2-2	TRBV29-1	TGCAGCGTACGCACTAGCGGGAGTTTGTCCGGGGAGCTGTTTTTT	CSVRTSGSLSGELFF
-	13	TRBD2	TRBJ2-1	TRBV7-3	TGTGCCAGCAGCCTCCCGGGGGGCAATGAGCAGTTCTTC	CASSLPGGNEQFF
few	18	-	TRBJ2-1	TRBV19	TGTGCCAGTAGTCCCCAGATGACTGCCACGCCTATTAACAATGAGCAGTTCTTC	CASSPQMTATPINNEQFF
few	17	TRBD2	TRBJ2-2	TRBV28	TGTGCCAGCACTCTAGCGGGAGGCTCACCGAACACCGGGGAGCTGTTTTTT	CASTLAGGSPNTGELFF
-	15	-	TRBJ2-5	TRBV19	TGTGCCAGTAGTATAGGGGGGGAGTTCCAAGAGACCCAGTACTTC	CASSIGGEFQETQYF
-	16	TRBD1	TRBJ1-2	TRBV29-1	TGCAGCGTTGTATTCGGTCGACAGGGGCCACGAATCTTTAACACCTTC	CSVVFGRQGPRIFNTF
once	13	-	TRBJ1-2	TRBV11-3	TGTGCCAGCAGCTTAAACGCAGGGTACGGCTACACCTTC	CASSLNAGYGYTF
-	16	-	TRBJ1-6	TRBV25-1	TGTGCCAGCAGTGAAGCGGACAAGGTAGATAATTCACCCCTCCACTTT	CASSEADKVDNSPLHF
once	12	-	TRBJ2-1	TRBV7-9	TGTGCCAGCAGCTTACAGGGGAATGAGCAGTTCTTC	CASSLQGNEQFF
-	16	TRBD1	TRBJ2-3	TRBV28	TGTGCCAGCAGTTCTCGTTGGGACAGAACCACAGATACGCAGTATTTT	CASSSRWDRTTDTQYF
-	13	-	TRBJ2-3	TRBV6-5	TGTGCCAGCCAAATTGAGGCCACAGATACGCAGTATTTT	CASQIEATDTQYF
-	14	-	TRBJ1-1	TRBV7-8	TGTGCCAGCAGCTTAGGGGTGACGGGCACTGAAGCTTTCTTT	CASSLGVTGTEAFF
-	13	-	TRBJ1-5	TRBV15	TGTGCCACCAGCAGAGGACAGTCAGGGCCCCAGCATTTT	CATSRGQSGPQHF
-	17	TRBD1	TRBJ2-2	TRBV7-9	TGTGCCAGCAGCTTATCTGGGACAGGGGGCCTCACCGGGGAGCTGTTTTTT	CASSLSGTGGLTGELFF
-	13	TRBD1	TRBJ1-2	TRBV7-9	TGTGCCAGCAGCAAGGCAGGGGGCTATGGCTACACCTTC	CASSKAGGYGYTF
-	14	TRBD1	TRBJ2-5	TRBV10-3	TGTGCCATCAGTGACGGGACAGGGGTGTCGGCCCAGTACTTC	CAISDGTGVSAQYF
-	15	TRBD1	TRBJ1-1	TRBV19	TGTGCCAGTAGGCCTCCTAGGGGGCTATGGGCTGAAGCTTTCTTT	CASRPPRGLWAEAFF
-	14	-	TRBJ2-7	TRBV15	TGTGCCACCAGCAGAGTCGACGAGGGATACGAGCAGTACTTC	CATSRVDEGYEQYF
-	17	-	TRBJ2-2	TRBV3-1/TRBV3-2	TGTGCCAGCAGCCAAGAGCGGTCCGCCGATAGAACCGGGGAGCTGTTTTTT	CASSQERSADRTGELFF